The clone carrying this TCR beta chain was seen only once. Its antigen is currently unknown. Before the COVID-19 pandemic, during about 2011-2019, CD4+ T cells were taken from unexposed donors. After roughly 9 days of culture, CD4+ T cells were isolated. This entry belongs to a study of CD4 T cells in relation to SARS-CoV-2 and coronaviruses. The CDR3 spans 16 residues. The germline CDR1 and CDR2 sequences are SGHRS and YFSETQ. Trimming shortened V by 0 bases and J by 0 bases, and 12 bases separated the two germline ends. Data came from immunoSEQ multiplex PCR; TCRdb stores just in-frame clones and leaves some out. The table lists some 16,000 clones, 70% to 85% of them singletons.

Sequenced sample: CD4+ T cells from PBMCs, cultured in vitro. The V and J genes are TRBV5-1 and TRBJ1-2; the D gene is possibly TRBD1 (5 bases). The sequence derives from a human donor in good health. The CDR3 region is CASSLGQNNPNYGYTF. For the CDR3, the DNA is TGCGCCAGCAGCTTGGGACAGAACAACCCTAACTATGGCTACACCTTC.